The 11 T cell receptor beta chains given below trace back to one sample, sequenced in a study of patients and donors after allogeneic stem cell transplantation. TCRdb re-called the RT-PCR reads through MiXCR, storing one row per CDR3 protein. Altogether more than 150,000 distinct CDR3 sequences are present, more than 20% being singletons, with the ten largest covering 25% to 30%. The specimen sequenced was blood, either unsorted or a sorted T cell fraction (not recorded which). The receptors come from a human donor who was either an allogeneic HSCT recipient or a stem cell or donor lymphocyte infusion donor (not recorded which). It is not recorded whose cells these are; they may come from a transplant donor.

The V call is TRBV4-1, the J call TRBJ1-4; no definite D call. This CDR3 region has 14 residues. Germline V gives CDR1 MGHRA, CDR2 YSYEKL. V dropped 7 bases and J dropped 6 bases, with 15 bases sitting between them. The CDR3 nucleotides read TGCGCCAGCACCATAGGACGGGCCGATGAAAAACTGTTTTTT. Protein: CASTIGRADEKLFF.

The chain is built from TRBV5-1 and TRBJ2-3, with 10 bases fitting TRBD2. Germline lookup yields CDR1 SGHRS and CDR2 YFSETQ. The CDR3 spans 15 residues. V shed 6 bases and J 9 bases; nucleotides not matched to a gene: 13. Written as DNA, the CDR3 is TGCGCCAGCACCTCCCCGGCTAGCGGGGGTGAGACGCAGTATTTT. Encoded protein: CASTSPASGGETQYF.

V and J are TRBV9 and TRBJ2-3; 13 bases agree with TRBD2. There are 16 residues in the CDR3. After removal of 3 bases from V and 4 bases from J, the junction contained 5 bases not matched to a gene. CDR1 and CDR2 (germline): SGDLS, YYNGEE. CDR3 sequence reads: CASSARLAGGPDTQYF. CDR3 nucleotides: TGTGCCAGCAGCGCAAGACTAGCGGGAGGACCAGATACGCAGTATTTT.

This clonotype has a handful of counts. The CDR3 sequence is CASSLTRGETGELFF. CDR3 DNA: TGTGCCAGCAGCCTTACCCGAGGGGAGACCGGGGAGCTGTTTTTT. The V call is TRBV27, the J call TRBJ2-2, with D perhaps assigned TRBD1 or TRBD2 (5 bases each). CDR3 length: 15 amino acids. V was trimmed by 6 bases and J by 5 bases, leaving 16 bases between them. Per the germline V gene, CDR1 is MNHEY and CDR2 is SMNVEV (reference sequence).

V usage is TRBV12-3 or TRBV12-4 and J usage is TRBJ2-5, with TRBD2 as a possible D gene (5 bases). V lost 7 bases and J lost 1, with 10 bases in between. This CDR3 has 13 amino acids. In nucleotides, the CDR3 is TGTGCCAGCATGCGGGCCCTCCAAGAGACCCAGTACTTC. It translates to CASMRALQETQYF.

This clonotype was detected a few times. The CDR3 sequence: CASSPTEFSANTGELFF. CDR3 sequence (DNA): TGTGCCAGCAGTCCGACAGAATTCTCCGCGAACACCGGGGAGCTGTTTTTT. This chain connects TRBV12-3 or TRBV12-4 to TRBJ2-2; perhaps TRBD1 as D (5 bases). The CDR3 runs to 17 residues. V lost 5 bases and J lost 0, with 16 bases in between.

This clonotype was detected only a few times. The chain recombines TRBV6-5 with TRBJ2-7; 11 nucleotides line up with TRBD2. Germline lookup yields CDR1 MNHEY and CDR2 SVGAGI. J was trimmed by 3 bases and V by 2 bases; bases with no gene match: 9. The CDR3 is made up of 17 amino acids. The CDR3 reads CASSYKIGTSGLYEQYF. DNA for the CDR3: TGTGCCAGCAGTTACAAGATAGGGACTAGCGGCCTCTACGAGCAGTACTTC.

This clonotype was seen only a few times. V and J are TRBV25-1 and TRBJ2-7; TRBD2 might be the D (6 bases). Trimming took 3 bases from V and 0 from J, leaving 15 bases between them. The CDR3 totals 16 residues. Per germline, CDR1 MGHDK and CDR2 SYGVNS. CDR3 residues: CASSDTWGRSSYEQYF. DNA for the CDR3: TGTGCCAGCAGTGATACATGGGGGAGGAGCTCCTACGAGCAGTACTTC.

This clonotype was seen more than once but under ten times. This sequence joins TRBV4-2 and TRBJ2-7; tentative D call: TRBD1 (5 bases). Germline loops: CDR1 LGHNA, CDR2 YNFKEQ. V was shortened by 3 bases and J by 1 base, with 13 bases between the two germline ends. There are 15 residues in the CDR3. This CDR3 reads CASSQVTVRSYEQYF. The CDR3 nucleotides read TGTGCCAGCAGCCAGGTGACAGTTCGATCCTACGAGCAGTACTTC.

This clonotype was seen a handful of times. This chain joins TRBV5-6 and TRBJ1-5; D is unclear. This CDR3 has 15 residues. Germline V gene sequence: CDR1 SGHDT, CDR2 YYEEEE. Trimming pared 4 bases from V and 4 bases from J, leaving 15 bases between. The CDR3 protein is CASSNDRALNQPQHF. The CDR3 nucleotides read TGTGCCAGCAGCAATGACCGGGCCCTAAATCAGCCCCAGCATTTT.

This clonotype was counted only a few times. The chain recombines TRBV10-3 with TRBJ2-7; D might be TRBD1 (7 bases). This CDR3 spans 14 amino acids. V lost 3 bases and J lost 3, with 12 bases in between. Germline loops: CDR1 ENHRY, CDR2 SYGVKD. The CDR3 here is CAISERQGLYEQYF. The DNA of the CDR3 is TGTGCCATCAGTGAAAGACAGGGACTCTACGAGCAGTACTTC.